This T cell receptor (beta chain) was identified in a study of OX40 agonist ivuxolimab in advanced cancers. Study information: Males comprised about 78% of the group, whose mean age was approximately 60 years (range 23 to 79).

Of note for this clone: Antigen specificity is unknown.

The V end was cut by 5 bases, the J end by 8 bases, with 15 bases between. There are 14 residues in the CDR3. CDR1 and CDR2 (germline): MNHNY, SVGAGI (reference sequence). TCRdb keeps only in-frame clones here, not all; method: immunoSEQ multiplex PCR. The sample carries tens of thousands of clones, 85% to 90% recorded once. Findings and caveats of the study: The CD4+ and CD8+ T cells in the blood had expanded clonally by week 6 at 0.1 to 3.0 mg/kg. More expanded clones were seen, on average, in CD8+ T cells than in CD4+.

Collection of blood occurred at baseline, at cycle 4 day 1, and at cycle 7 day 1. This receptor was identified in an adult with an advanced solid tumor such as melanoma, head and neck, liver or kidney cancer. The input for sequencing was CD4+ or CD8+ T cells sorted from blood, taken in a trial of the OX40 agonist ivuxolimab. The rearrangement joins TRBV6-6 to TRBJ2-2, with D perhaps matching TRBD1 or TRBD2 (5 bases each). The CDR3 loop reads CASSRDPRVGELFF. The CDR3 coding sequence is TGTGCCAGCAGTCGGGACCCCCGGGTAGGGGAGCTGTTTTTT.